At least ten counts were recorded for the clone carrying this T cell receptor (beta chain). MiXCR, run by TCRdb on the 5' RACE reads, gives a single entry per CDR3 protein. The sample carries over 110,000 distinct CDR3 sequences, 7% to 9% recorded once. Trimming cost V 0 bases and J 7 bases; bases outside gene matches: 6. Germline V CDR1 and CDR2: SGHTA, FQGNSA. The CDR3 is made up of 15 amino acids. The source of the sample is a study of T cells after yellow fever vaccination. The chain is built from TRBV7-2 and TRBJ2-1, with 7 bases matching TRBD2. The specimen comprised CD4+ T cells sorted from PBMCs, sampled 5 days after the yellow fever booster vaccination. The TCR was taken from a man aged 30 to 45 who received the YFV17D yellow fever vaccine. As DNA, the CDR3 is TGTGCCAGCAGCTTAGCGGCGGGAGTAGTAAATGAGCAGTTCTTC. This sequence encodes CASSLAAGVVNEQFF. Looking up the rest from reference TRBV7-2 and TRBJ2-1 gives the full variable domain: GAGVSQSPSNKVTEKGKDVELRCDPISGHTALYWYRQSLGQGLEFLIYFQGNSAPDKSGLPSDRFSAERTGGSVSTLTIQRTQQEDSAVYLCASSLAAGVVNEQFFGPGTRLTVL.